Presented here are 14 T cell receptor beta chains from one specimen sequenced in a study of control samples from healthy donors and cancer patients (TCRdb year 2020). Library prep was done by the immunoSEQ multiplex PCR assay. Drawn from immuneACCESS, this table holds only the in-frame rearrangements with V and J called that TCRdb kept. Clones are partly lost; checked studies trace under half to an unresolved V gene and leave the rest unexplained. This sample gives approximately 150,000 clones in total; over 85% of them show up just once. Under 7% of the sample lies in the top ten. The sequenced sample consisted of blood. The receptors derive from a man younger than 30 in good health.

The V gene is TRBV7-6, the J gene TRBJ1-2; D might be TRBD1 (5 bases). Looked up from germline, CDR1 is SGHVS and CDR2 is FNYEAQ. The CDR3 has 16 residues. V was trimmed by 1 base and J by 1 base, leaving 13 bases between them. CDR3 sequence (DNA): TGTGCCAGCAGCTTAGTGGCCCACGGGGGTAACTATGGCTACACCTTC. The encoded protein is CASSLVAHGGNYGYTF.

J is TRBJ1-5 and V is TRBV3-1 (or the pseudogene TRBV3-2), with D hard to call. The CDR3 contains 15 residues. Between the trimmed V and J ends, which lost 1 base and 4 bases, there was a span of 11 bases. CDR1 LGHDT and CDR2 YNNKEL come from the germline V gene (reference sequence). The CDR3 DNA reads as TGTGCCAGCAGCCAAGGAATGCCTTGGAATCAGCCCCAGCATTTT. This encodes CASSQGMPWNQPQHF.

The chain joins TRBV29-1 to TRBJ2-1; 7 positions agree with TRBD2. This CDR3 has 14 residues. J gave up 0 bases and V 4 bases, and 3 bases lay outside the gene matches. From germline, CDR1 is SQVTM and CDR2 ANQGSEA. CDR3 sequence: CSVVLADSYNEQFF. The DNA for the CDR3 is TGCAGCGTTGTCCTAGCGGACTCCTACAATGAGCAGTTCTTC.

CDR3 amino acids: CASNPRGAGNTGELFF. CDR3 nucleotides: TGTGCCAGTAATCCGCGCGGGGCAGGGAACACCGGGGAGCTGTTTTTT. This chain links TRBV19 with TRBJ2-2; TRBD2 might be the D (6 bases). Per germline, CDR1 LNHDA and CDR2 SQIVND (reference sequence). The CDR3 has 16 residues. The V and J ends lost 7 bases and 1 base respectively, with 16 bases between them.

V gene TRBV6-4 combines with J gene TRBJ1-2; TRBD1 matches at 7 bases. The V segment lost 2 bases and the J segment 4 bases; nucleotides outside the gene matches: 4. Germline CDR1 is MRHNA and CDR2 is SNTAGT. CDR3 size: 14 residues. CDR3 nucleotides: TGTGCCAGCAGTGACGGGACAGACTCCTATGGCTACACCTTC. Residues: CASSDGTDSYGYTF.

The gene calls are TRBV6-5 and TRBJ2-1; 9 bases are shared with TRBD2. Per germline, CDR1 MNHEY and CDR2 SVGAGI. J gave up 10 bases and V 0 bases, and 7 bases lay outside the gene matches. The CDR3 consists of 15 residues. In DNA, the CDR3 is TGTGCCAGCAGTTACTCGAGGGCGGGAGGGGACGAGCAGTTCTTC. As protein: CASSYSRAGGDEQFF.

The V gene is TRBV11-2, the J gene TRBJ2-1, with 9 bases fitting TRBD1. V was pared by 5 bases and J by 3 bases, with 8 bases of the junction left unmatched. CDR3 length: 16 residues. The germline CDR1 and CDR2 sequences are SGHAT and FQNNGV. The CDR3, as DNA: TGTGCCAGCAGCCTAATCGGGACAGGGCTCTACAATGAGCAGTTCTTC. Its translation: CASSLIGTGLYNEQFF.

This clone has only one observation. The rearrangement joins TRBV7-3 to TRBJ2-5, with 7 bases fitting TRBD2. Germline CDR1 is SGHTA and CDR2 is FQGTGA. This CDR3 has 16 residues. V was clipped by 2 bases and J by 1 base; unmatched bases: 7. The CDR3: CASSLLGGSSQETQYF. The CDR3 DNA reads TGTGCCAGCAGCTTACTGGGCGGGAGTTCCCAAGAGACCCAGTACTTC.

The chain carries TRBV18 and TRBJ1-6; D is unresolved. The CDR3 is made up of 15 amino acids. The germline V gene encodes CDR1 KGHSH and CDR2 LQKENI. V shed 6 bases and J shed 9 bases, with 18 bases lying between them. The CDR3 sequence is CASSSARDLGSPLHF. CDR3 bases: TGTGCCAGCTCGTCCGCCCGTGACCTGGGTTCACCCCTCCACTTT.

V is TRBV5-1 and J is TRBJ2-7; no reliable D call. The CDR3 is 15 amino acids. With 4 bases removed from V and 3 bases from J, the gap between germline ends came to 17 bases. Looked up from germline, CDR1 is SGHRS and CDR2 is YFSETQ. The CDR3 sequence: CASSETGTWDYEQYF. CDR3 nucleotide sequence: TGCGCCAGCAGCGAAACCGGAACCTGGGACTACGAGCAGTACTTC.

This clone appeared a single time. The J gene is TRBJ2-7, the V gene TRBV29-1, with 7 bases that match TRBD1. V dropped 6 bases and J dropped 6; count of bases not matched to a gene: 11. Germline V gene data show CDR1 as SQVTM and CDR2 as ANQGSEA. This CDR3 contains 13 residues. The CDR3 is CSVSTTGSFEQYF. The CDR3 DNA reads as TGCAGCGTATCGACGACAGGGTCGTTCGAGCAGTACTTC.

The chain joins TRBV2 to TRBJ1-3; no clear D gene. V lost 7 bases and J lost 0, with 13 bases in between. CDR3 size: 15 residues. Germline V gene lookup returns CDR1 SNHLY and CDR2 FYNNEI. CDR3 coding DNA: TGTGCCAGCACCCTGGACCTTCCCTCTGGAAACACCATATATTTT. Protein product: CASTLDLPSGNTIYF.

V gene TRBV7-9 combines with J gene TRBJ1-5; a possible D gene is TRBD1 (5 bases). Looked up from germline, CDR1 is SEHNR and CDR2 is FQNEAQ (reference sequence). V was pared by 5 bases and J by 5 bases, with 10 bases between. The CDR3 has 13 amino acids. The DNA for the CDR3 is TGTGCCAGCAGCCCTGTGGGGGATCAGCCCCAGCATTTT. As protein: CASSPVGDQPQHF. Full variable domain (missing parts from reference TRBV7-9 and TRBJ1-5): DTGVSQNPRHKITKRGQNVTFRCDPISEHNRLYWYRQTLGQGPEFLTYFQNEAQLEKSRLLSDRFSAERPKGSFSTLEIQRTEQGDSAMYLCASSPVGDQPQHFGDGTRLSIL.

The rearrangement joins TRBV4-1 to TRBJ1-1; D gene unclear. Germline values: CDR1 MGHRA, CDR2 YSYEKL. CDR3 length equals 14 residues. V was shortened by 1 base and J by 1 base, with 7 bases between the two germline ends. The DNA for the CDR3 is TGCGCCAGCAGCCAAGGGAGAGGGAACACTGAAGCTTTCTTT. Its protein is CASSQGRGNTEAFF.